The present T cell receptor (beta chain) was sequenced within a study of blood T cell repertoires in COVID-19. Study context: The origin of the acute and convalescent COVID-19 samples was the United States, Italy and Spain. Nucleic acid was either cDNA or gDNA, and it came from T cells, B-cell-depleted T cells, or PBMCs.

A note on this clone: The same CDR3 arises from other DNA sequences in this sample as well.

In the authors' methods: Scientists estimated how many nucleated cells there were by amplifying reference gene primers. The method was immunoSEQ multiplex PCR; TCRdb's version includes in-frame clones alone and lacks a portion of them. V, J and clone size are those of that table, while D and trimming were read from the DNA. The sample holds 270,000 or so clones, around 89% seen once. It was during active infection that Seattle patients were enrolled and then longitudinally followed. Trimming shortened V by 3 bases and J by 0 bases, and 5 bases separated the two germline ends. The CDR3 length is 13 residues. Germline values: CDR1 SGHTA, CDR2 FQGNSA.

The chain is built from TRBV7-2 and TRBJ1-1; the D is unclear. Sequencing input: peripheral blood. This sequence originates from a woman in her sixties or seventies with COVID-19, enrolled during active disease. The CDR3 region has the DNA TGTGCCAGCAGCTTCTCCTTGAACACTGAAGCTTTCTTT. Translation: CASSFSLNTEAFF.